A selection of T cell receptor beta chains follows, all from one sample in a study of a mutant IDH1 vaccine in newly diagnosed glioma. TCRdb's table, derived via immunoSEQ multiplex PCR, lists solely in-frame clones and lacks some. The repertoire includes some 59,000 clones, approximately 78% of them detected once, and about 19% sits in the top ten. This sample comprised PBMCs, obtained from a glioma patient treated with radiotherapy, temozolomide or both. Receptors were obtained from a man aged 18 to 30 with glioma. CDR3s include the opening cysteine and the closing phenylalanine or tryptophan. The D gene is left open where the match is weak. Size values are once, few and many counts, or a class for expanded clones, and some rows have none.

>TRBV10-3|once|-|TRBJ2-7
TGTGCCATCAGTCCCCGCTCCCGCTCCTACGAGCAGTACTTC
CAISPRSRSYEQYF
>TRBV7-2|-|-|TRBJ2-3
TGTGCCAGCAGCTTAAAGATAAGGCCAGATACGCAGTATTTT
CASSLKIRPDTQYF
>TRBV4-3|-|-|TRBJ2-1
TGCGCCAGCAGCCAAGAGGTGGCCCTGGGAAGGGAGCAGTTCTTC
CASSQEVALGREQFF
>TRBV4-3|-|TRBD1|TRBJ2-7
TGCGCCAGCAGCCATGGGACAGGGACGATCGACGAGCAGTACTTC
CASSHGTGTIDEQYF
>TRBV5-5|once|-|TRBJ1-3
TGTGCCAGCAGCTTGGGCGGCAGGTACTCTGGAAACACCATATATTTT
CASSLGGRYSGNTIYF
>TRBV29-1|-|TRBD1|TRBJ1-3
TGCAGCGTTGAACGGGGACAGGGGGGAAACACCATATATTTT
CSVERGQGGNTIYF
>TRBV7-2|few|-|TRBJ1-2
TGTGCCAGCAGCTTAGTGGTTGGGCAGGGACATGGCTACACCTTC
CASSLVVGQGHGYTF
>TRBV9|-|-|TRBJ1-3
TGTGCCAGCAGCGGAGGGTTCCCCTCTGGAAACACCATATATTTT
CASSGGFPSGNTIYF
>TRBV7-9|few|TRBD1|TRBJ1-1
TGTGCCAGCAGCGAGACAGGGACCACTGAAGCTTTCTTT
CASSETGTTEAFF
>TRBV29-1|once|-|TRBJ1-3
TGCAGCGCTGGTGGAGGTGAAGCCCACTCTGGAAACACCATATATTTT
CSAGGGEAHSGNTIYF
>TRBV29-1|-|-|TRBJ1-1
TGCAGCGTTGAAAGGGCAACCAACACTGAAGCTTTCTTT
CSVERATNTEAFF
>TRBV7-9|-|-|TRBJ2-3
TGTGCCAGCAGCCGGGGGACGGGACCTCGGGATACGCAGTATTTT
CASSRGTGPRDTQYF
>TRBV10-2|-|-|TRBJ2-7
TGCGCCAGCACAGACAGAGGACTCAGCTACGAGCAGTACTTC
CASTDRGLSYEQYF
>TRBV5-8|-|-|TRBJ1-1
TGTGCCAGCAGCGCGCACCCAGGGACGGGCTCTGAAGCTTTCTTT
CASSAHPGTGSEAFF
>TRBV5-8|-|-|TRBJ2-1
TGTGCCAGCAGCTTTGGGGGCGATAGCTCCTACAATGAGCAGTTCTTC
CASSFGGDSSYNEQFF
>TRBV7-2|-|-|TRBJ2-3
TGTGCCAGCAGTCCCAAGTCTTGGGGGCCAAGCACAGATACGCAGTATTTT
CASSPKSWGPSTDTQYF
>TRBV18|-|-|TRBJ1-1
TGTGCCAGCTCCCTACAGGATGACACTGAAGCTTTCTTT
CASSLQDDTEAFF
>TRBV11-1|few|TRBD2|TRBJ2-7
TGTGCCAGCAGCCCCGCACTAGCGGGAGAGCAGTACTTC
CASSPALAGEQYF
>TRBV28|-|TRBD1|TRBJ2-3
TGTGCCAGCAGTCCGCATGGGACAGGGGCAGATACGCAGTATTTT
CASSPHGTGADTQYF
>TRBV7-9|-|TRBD1|TRBJ1-2
TGTGCCAGCAGCTTAGAACAGGGGAATGACTATGGCTACACCTTC
CASSLEQGNDYGYTF
>TRBV4-3|-|TRBD1|TRBJ1-4
TGCGCCAGCAGCCTCAACAGGGGGACTAATGAAAAACTGTTTTTT
CASSLNRGTNEKLFF
>TRBV5-6|-|-|TRBJ2-2
TGTGCCAGCAGCCTGGAAGGTGTTCTGACCGGGGAGCTGTTTTTT
CASSLEGVLTGELFF
>TRBV5-1|once|-|TRBJ1-5
TGCGCCAGCAGCTTGGCAGGGGGCAATCAGCCCCAGCATTTT
CASSLAGGNQPQHF
>TRBV9|many|-|TRBJ1-1
TGTGCCAGCAGCGTAGTACCGGGGGGCTACATGAACACTGAAGCTTTCTTT
CASSVVPGGYMNTEAFF
>TRBV6-1|-|-|TRBJ1-1
TGTGCCAGCAGTGAAGGGCGTAGGAGGAATCAGGGCACTGAAGCTTTCTTT
CASSEGRRRNQGTEAFF
>TRBV19|-|-|TRBJ1-1
TGTGCCAGTAGGGACAGACTTGCGACTGAAGCTTTCTTT
CASRDRLATEAFF
>TRBV4-1|-|-|TRBJ2-7
TGCGCCAGCAGCCAAGTTGCGGGACAGACAACTTACGAGCAGTACTTC
CASSQVAGQTTYEQYF
>TRBV4-1|-|-|TRBJ1-1
TGCGCCAGCAGCCAAGAAGGGGGATTGAGGTACACTGAAGCTTTCTTT
CASSQEGGLRYTEAFF
>TRBV30|-|-|TRBJ1-4
TGTGCCTGGAGTGTACTCTCAGTCCGGGCAGAAAAACTGTTTTTT
CAWSVLSVRAEKLFF
>TRBV4-3|once|-|TRBJ2-3
TGCGCCAGCAGCCAGTCTCGGACAGATACGCAGTATTTT
CASSQSRTDTQYF
>TRBV19|few|TRBD2|TRBJ2-3
TGTGCCAGTAGCTGGTCTAGCGGGGGCTCCTCTGGAGATACGCAGTATTTT
CASSWSSGGSSGDTQYF
>TRBV19|-|-|TRBJ1-2
TGTGCCAGTAGTATAGACCTGACGCGGATCAAAAATTATGGCTACACCTTC
CASSIDLTRIKNYGYTF
>TRBV4-1|few|-|TRBJ1-1
TGCGCCAGCAGCCAAGAGGCCAGTTTCCCCGAGGCTTTCTTT
CASSQEASFPEAFF
>TRBV6-6|-|-|TRBJ1-1
TGTGCCAGCAGTTACTCCGGGAGGAACACTGAAGCTTTCTTT
CASSYSGRNTEAFF
>TRBV2|few|TRBD1|TRBJ1-5
TGTGCCAGCAATAATCAGGGGGCACAGCAGCCCCAGCATTTT
CASNNQGAQQPQHF
>TRBV9|-|-|TRBJ1-4
TGTGCCAGCAGCGTGTCAGGGAGACCGGGGGAAAAACTGTTTTTT
CASSVSGRPGEKLFF